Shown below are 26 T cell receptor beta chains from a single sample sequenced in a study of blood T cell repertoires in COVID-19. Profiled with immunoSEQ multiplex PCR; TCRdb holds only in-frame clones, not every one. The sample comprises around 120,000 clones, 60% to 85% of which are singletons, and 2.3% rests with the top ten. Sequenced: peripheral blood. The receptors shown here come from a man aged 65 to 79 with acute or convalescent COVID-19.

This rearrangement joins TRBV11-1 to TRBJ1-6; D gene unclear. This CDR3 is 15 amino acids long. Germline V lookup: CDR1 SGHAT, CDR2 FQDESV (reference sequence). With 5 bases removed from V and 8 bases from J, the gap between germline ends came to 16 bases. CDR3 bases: TGTGCCAGCAGCGCCCAGGCCACGATTGATTCACCCCTCCACTTT. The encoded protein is CASSAQATIDSPLHF.

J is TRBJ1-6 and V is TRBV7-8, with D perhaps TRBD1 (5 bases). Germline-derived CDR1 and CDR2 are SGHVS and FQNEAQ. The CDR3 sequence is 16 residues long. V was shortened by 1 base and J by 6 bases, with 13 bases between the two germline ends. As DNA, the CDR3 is TGTGCCAGCAGCTTAGTGGGGCAGGGTAGTAATTCACCCCTCCACTTT. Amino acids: CASSLVGQGSNSPLHF.

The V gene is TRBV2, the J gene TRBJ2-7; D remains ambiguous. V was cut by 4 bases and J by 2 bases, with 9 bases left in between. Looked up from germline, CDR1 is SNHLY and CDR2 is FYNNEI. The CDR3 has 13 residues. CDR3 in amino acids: CASSVPVTYEQYF. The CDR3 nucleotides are TGTGCCAGCAGTGTCCCAGTTACCTACGAGCAGTACTTC.

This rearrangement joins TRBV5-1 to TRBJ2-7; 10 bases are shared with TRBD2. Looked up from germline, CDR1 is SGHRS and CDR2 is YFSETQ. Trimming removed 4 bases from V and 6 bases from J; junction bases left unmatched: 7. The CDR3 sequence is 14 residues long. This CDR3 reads CASSNTGTSVEQYF. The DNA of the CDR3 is TGCGCCAGCAGCAATACCGGGACTAGCGTCGAGCAGTACTTC.

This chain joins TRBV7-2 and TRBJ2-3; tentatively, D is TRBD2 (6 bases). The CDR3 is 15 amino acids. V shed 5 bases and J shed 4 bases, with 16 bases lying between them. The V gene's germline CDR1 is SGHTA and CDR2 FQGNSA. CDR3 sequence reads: CASSGGSGVSDTQYF. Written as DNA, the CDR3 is TGTGCCAGCAGCGGGGGTTCGGGGGTCTCAGATACGCAGTATTTT.

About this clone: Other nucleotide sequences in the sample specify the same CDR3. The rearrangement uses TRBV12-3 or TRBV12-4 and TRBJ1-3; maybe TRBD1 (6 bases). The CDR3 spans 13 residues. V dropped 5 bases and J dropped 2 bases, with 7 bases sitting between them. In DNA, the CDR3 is TGTGCCAGCAGTCGGGACACTGGAAACACCATATATTTT. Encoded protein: CASSRDTGNTIYF.

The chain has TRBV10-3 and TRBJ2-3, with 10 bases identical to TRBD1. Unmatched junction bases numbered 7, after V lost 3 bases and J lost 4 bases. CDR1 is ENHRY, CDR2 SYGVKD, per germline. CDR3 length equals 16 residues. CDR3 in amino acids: CAISDAGTGAPDTQYF. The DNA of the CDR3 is TGTGCCATCAGTGATGCCGGGACAGGGGCCCCAGATACGCAGTATTTT.

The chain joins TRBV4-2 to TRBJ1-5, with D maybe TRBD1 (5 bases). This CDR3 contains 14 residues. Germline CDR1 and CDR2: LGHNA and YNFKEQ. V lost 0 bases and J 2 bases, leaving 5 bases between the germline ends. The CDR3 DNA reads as TGTGCCAGCAGCCAAGACAGGGGCAATCAGCCCCAGCATTTT. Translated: CASSQDRGNQPQHF.

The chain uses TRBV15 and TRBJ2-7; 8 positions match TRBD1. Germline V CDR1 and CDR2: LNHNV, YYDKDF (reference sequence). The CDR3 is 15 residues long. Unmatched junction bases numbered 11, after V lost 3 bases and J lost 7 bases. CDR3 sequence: CATSRGRTGLGEQYF. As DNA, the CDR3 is TGTGCCACCAGCAGGGGGAGGACAGGGCTGGGAGAGCAGTACTTC.

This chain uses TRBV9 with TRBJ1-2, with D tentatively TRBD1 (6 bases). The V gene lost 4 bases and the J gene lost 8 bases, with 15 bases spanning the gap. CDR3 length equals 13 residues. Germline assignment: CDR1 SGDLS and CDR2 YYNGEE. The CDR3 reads CASSKGGGRGYTF. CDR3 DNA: TGTGCCAGCAGCAAAGGCGGGGGCCGGGGCTACACCTTC.

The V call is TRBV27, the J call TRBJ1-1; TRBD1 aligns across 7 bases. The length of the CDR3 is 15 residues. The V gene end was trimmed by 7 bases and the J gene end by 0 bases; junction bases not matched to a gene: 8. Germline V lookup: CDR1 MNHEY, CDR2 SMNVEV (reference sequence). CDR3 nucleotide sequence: TGTGCCAGCAAACTGACAGGGACCTTGAACACTGAAGCTTTCTTT. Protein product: CASKLTGTLNTEAFF.

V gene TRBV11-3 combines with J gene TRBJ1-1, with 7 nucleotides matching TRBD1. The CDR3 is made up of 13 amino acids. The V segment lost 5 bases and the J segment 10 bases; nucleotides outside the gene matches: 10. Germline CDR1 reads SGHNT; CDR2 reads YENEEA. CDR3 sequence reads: CASSTLTGPGAFF. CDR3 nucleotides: TGTGCCAGCAGCACCTTGACAGGGCCAGGAGCTTTCTTT. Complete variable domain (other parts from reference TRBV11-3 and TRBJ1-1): EAGVVQSPRYKIIEKKQPVAFWCNPISGHNTLYWYLQNLGQGPELLIRYENEEAVDDSQLPKDRFSAERLKGVDSTLKIQPAELGDSAVYLCASSTLTGPGAFFGQGTRLTVV.

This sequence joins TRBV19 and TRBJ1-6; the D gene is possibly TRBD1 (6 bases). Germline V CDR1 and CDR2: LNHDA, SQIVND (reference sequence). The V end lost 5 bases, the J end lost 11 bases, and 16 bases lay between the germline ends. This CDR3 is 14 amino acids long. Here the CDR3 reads CASSPGNRVTPLHF. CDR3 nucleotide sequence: TGTGCCAGTAGTCCCGGAAACAGGGTTACACCCCTCCACTTT.

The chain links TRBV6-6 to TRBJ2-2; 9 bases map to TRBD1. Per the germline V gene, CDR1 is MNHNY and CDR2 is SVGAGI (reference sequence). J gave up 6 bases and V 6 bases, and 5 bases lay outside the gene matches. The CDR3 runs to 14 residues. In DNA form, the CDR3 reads TGTGCCAGCAGCAGACAGGGGGTAGCCGGGGAGCTGTTTTTT. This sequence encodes CASSRQGVAGELFF.

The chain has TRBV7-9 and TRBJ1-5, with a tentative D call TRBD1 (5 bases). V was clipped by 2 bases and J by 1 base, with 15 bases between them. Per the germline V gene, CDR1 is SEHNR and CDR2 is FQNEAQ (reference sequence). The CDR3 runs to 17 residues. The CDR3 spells CASSLSEGVLSNQPQHF. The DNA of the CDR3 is TGTGCCAGCAGCTTAAGTGAAGGGGTTTTAAGCAATCAGCCCCAGCATTTT.

CDR3 coding DNA: TGTGCCAGCAGCCCCCGGACAGGACTAAATTCACCCCTCCACTTT. It translates to CASSPRTGLNSPLHF. This chain joins TRBV7-2 and TRBJ1-6; the match to TRBD1 covers 7 bases. The CDR3 length is 15 residues. V shed 5 bases, J shed 7 bases, and the junction held 8 bases outside the gene matches. The germline V gene encodes CDR1 SGHTA and CDR2 FQGNSA.

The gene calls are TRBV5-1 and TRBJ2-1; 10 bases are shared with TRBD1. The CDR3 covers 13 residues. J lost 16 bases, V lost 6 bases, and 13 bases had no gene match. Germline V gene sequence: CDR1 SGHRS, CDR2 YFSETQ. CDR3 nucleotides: TGCGCCAGCACCTTCTCCGGGACAGGGGTTATCTTCTTC. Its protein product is CASTFSGTGVIFF.

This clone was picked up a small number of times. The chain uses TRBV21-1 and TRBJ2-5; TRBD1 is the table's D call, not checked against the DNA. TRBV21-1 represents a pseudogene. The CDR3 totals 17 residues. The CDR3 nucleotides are TGTGCCAGCAGCAAAATGTGGGACAGGGGTTCTCAAGAGACCCAGTACTTC. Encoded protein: CASSKMWDRGSQETQYF.

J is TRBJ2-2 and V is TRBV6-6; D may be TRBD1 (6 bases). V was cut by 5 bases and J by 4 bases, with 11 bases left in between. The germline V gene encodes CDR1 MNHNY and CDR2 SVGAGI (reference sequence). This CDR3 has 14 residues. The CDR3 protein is CASSPTGITGELFF. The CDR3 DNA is TGTGCCAGCAGTCCCACAGGGATCACCGGGGAGCTGTTTTTT.

CDR3 sequence reads: CASSLLASGGQETQYF. CDR3 DNA: TGCGCCAGCAGCTTGTTAGCTAGCGGGGGACAAGAGACCCAGTACTTC. The J gene is TRBJ2-5, the V gene TRBV5-1; 10 bases map to TRBD2. The CDR3 covers 16 residues. CDR1 is SGHRS, CDR2 YFSETQ, per germline. Germline trimming cut 1 base from V and 2 bases from J; bases unmatched to any gene: 5.

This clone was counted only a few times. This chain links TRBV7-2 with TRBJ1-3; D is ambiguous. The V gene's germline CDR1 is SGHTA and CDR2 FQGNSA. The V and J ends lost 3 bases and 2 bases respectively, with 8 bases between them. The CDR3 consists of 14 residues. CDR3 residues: CASSLPAAGNTIYF. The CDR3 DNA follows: TGTGCCAGCAGCTTGCCTGCGGCTGGAAACACCATATATTTT.

This chain's CDR3 is CASSPGQGARNEQFF. The CDR3 DNA is TGTGCCAGCTCACCAGGACAGGGGGCAAGGAATGAGCAGTTCTTC. The gene calls are TRBV18 and TRBJ2-1; 11 nucleotides match TRBD1. CDR1 KGHSH and CDR2 LQKENI come from the germline V gene. V shed 2 bases, J shed 7 bases, and the junction held 4 bases outside the gene matches. The CDR3 is 15 residues long. The whole variable domain, remainder taken from reference TRBV18 and TRBJ2-1, is NAGVMQNPRHLVRRRGQEARLRCSPMKGHSHVYWYRQLPEEGLKFMVYLQKENIIDESGMPKERFSAEFPKEGPSILRIQQVVRGDSAAYFCASSPGQGARNEQFFGPGTRLTVL.

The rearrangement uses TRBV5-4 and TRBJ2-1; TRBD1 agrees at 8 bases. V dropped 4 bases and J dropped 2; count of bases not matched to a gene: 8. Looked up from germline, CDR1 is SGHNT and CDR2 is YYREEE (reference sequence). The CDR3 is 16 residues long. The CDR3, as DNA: TGTGCCAGCAGCGCCGAGAGGGGACAGGCCTACAATGAGCAGTTCTTC. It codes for CASSAERGQAYNEQFF.

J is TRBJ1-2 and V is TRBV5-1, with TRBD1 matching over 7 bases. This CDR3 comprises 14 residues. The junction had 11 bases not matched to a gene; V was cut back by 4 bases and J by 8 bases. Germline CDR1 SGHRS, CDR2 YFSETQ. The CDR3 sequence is CASSRDSAGAGYTF. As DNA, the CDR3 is TGCGCCAGCAGCCGGGACAGTGCAGGGGCGGGCTACACCTTC.

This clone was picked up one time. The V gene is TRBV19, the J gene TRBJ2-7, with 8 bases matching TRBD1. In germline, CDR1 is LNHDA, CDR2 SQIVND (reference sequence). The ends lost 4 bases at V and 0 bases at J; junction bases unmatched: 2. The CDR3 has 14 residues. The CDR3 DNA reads TGTGCCAGTAGTAGGGACAGGAGCTCCTACGAGCAGTACTTC. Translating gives CASSRDRSSYEQYF.

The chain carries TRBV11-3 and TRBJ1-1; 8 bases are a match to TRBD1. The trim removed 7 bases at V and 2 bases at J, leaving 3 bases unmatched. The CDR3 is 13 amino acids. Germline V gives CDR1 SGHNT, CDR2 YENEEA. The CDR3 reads CASNDRGNTEAFF. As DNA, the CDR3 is TGTGCCAGCAATGACAGGGGAAACACTGAAGCTTTCTTT. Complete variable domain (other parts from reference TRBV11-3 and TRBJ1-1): EAGVVQSPRYKIIEKKQPVAFWCNPISGHNTLYWYLQNLGQGPELLIRYENEEAVDDSQLPKDRFSAERLKGVDSTLKIQPAELGDSAVYLCASNDRGNTEAFFGQGTRLTVV.